This section outlines one T cell receptor beta chain sequence together with its context. What antigen it recognizes has not been identified. No base qualities exist here, and no much larger clone lies one base off it. Patients with autoimmune disease history or receiving systemic immunosuppression were excluded from the trial. Peripheral blood for TCR sequencing was collected from all dose cohorts at baseline, on cycle 4 day 1, and on cycle 7 day 1. Samples came from an open-label, multicenter, first-in-human phase I dose-escalation trial of ivuxolimab. Adults with locally advanced or metastatic melanoma, renal cell carcinoma, hepatocellular carcinoma or head and neck squamous cell carcinoma were enrolled in the trial. Before TCR sequencing, CD4+ and CD8+ T cells were separately sorted from peripheral blood. The CDR3, from cysteine to phenylalanine, totals 13 residues. Only the CDR3 DNA is retained, 39 bases long and in frame from the first base. The germline V gene yields SGHRS for CDR1 and YFSETQ for CDR2. V sheds 1 base and J sheds 2 bases, leaving 6 bases between their ends.

This sample was taken from a study of OX40 agonist ivuxolimab in advanced cancers. For the study in its entirety: The costimulatory receptor OX40 (CD134) was targeted by ivuxolimab, a fully human IgG2 agonistic monoclonal antibody. The monotherapy dose-escalation portion (N ≈ 50 patients) of the phase I ivuxolimab trial is reported in the paper. Of the roughly 54 dose-escalation patients, hepatocellular carcinoma was present in around 20, melanoma in approximately 15, renal cell carcinoma in 9 and head and neck cancer in 9. In the dose-escalation cohort, more than 75% of patients were male, and the mean age was around 60 years, with a range of 23 to 79. Prior anti-PD-1, anti-PD-L1 or anti-CTLA-4 therapy was permitted, and approximately 41% of dose-escalation patients had received checkpoint inhibitors. The point of sequencing TCRbeta in the periphery was to test whether ivuxolimab changed TCR sequence diversity and drove clonal T-cell expansion. Partial responses were achieved by three dose-escalation patients, of whom one had hepatocellular carcinoma and two had cutaneous melanoma. Intravenous ivuxolimab was administered to patients every 2 weeks at six dose levels: 0.01, 0.1, 0.3, 1.5, 3 and 10 mg/kg.

Genomic DNA was isolated from the sorted cells so that the TCRbeta CDR3 region could be sequenced. The immunoSEQ Assay was used for sequencing of TCRbeta CDR3 regions. Drawn from immuneACCESS, this table holds only the in-frame rearrangements with V and J called that TCRdb kept. Clones are partly lost; checked studies trace under half to an unresolved V gene and leave the rest unexplained. A total of some 83,000 clones appear in this sample, 86% of them only once. Together, the top ten hold 5.5% to 7% of the sample. The research as a whole found: At doses of 0.1 to 3.0 mg/kg, clonal expansion of both CD4+ and CD8+ T cells in blood was seen between baseline and week 6. The antigen specificity of the peripheral T cells that underwent clonal expansion was not determined. Low levels of normalized T-cell clonal expansion were also seen in some patients who did not respond. In the 0.1-3.0 mg/kg groups, partial responders were among the patients with the lowest normalized peripheral clonal expansion, particularly in CD8+ T cells. After ivuxolimab, expanded clones were on average more numerous among CD8+ T cells than among CD4+ T cells.

Recombination linked TRBV5-1 to TRBJ1-1; the D gene is not confidently resolved. The receptor's source is an adult with an advanced solid tumor such as melanoma, head and neck, liver or kidney cancer. Here the sequenced sample was CD4+ or CD8+ T cells sorted from blood, taken in a trial of the OX40 agonist ivuxolimab. The nucleotide sequence is TGCGCCAGCAGCTTGCTCGGAAACACTGAAGCTTTCTTT. This yields the protein CASSLLGNTEAFF.